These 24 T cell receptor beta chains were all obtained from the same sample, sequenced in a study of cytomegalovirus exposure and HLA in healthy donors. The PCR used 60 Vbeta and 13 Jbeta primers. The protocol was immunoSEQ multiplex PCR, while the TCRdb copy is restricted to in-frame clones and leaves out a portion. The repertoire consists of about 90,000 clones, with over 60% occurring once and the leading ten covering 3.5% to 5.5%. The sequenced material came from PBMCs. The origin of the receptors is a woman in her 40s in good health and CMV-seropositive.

Here the CDR3 DNA reads TGTGCCAGCAGCTCTGGCCCCCTCTACGAGCAGTACTTC. This codes for CASSSGPLYEQYF. The genes are TRBV7-9 and TRBJ2-7; no definite D call. The germline gives CDR1 SEHNR, CDR2 FQNEAQ (reference sequence). Trimming left V 4 bases short and J 3 bases short, with 10 bases between. The CDR3 is 13 residues long.

CDR3 region: CASSLGYSGQVTYGYTF. DNA for the CDR3: TGTGCCAGCAGCTTGGGGTACTCAGGACAGGTCACCTATGGCTACACCTTC. V and J are TRBV5-6 and TRBJ1-2; 7 nucleotides line up with TRBD1. Per the germline V gene, CDR1 is SGHDT and CDR2 is YYEEEE. The CDR3 covers 17 residues. The ends lost 0 bases at V and 4 bases at J; junction bases unmatched: 12.

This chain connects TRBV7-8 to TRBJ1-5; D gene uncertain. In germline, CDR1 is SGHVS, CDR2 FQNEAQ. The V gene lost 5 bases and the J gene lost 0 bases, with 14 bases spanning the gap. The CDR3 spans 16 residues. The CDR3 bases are TGTGCCAGCAGCCCCAGGCGTGGGTCTAGCAATCAGCCCCAGCATTTT. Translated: CASSPRRGSSNQPQHF.

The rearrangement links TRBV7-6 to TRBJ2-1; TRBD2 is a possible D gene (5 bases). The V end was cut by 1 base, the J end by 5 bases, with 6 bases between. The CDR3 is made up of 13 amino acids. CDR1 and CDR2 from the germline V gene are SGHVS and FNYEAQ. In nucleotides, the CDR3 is TGTGCCAGCAGCTTAGGACTAAACAATGAGCAGTTCTTC. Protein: CASSLGLNNEQFF.

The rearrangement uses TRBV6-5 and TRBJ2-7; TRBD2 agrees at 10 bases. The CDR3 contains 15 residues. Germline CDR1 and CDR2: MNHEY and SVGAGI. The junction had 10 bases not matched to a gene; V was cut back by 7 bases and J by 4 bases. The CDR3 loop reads CASTYIAGGRYEQYF. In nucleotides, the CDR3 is TGTGCCAGCACCTACATAGCGGGAGGTCGTTACGAGCAGTACTTC.

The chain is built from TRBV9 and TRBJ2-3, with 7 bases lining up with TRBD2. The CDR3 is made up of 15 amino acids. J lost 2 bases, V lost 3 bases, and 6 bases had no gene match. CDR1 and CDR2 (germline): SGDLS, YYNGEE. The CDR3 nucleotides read TGTGCCAGCAGCGCATGGGGGGGATCCACAGATACGCAGTATTTT. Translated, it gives CASSAWGGSTDTQYF.

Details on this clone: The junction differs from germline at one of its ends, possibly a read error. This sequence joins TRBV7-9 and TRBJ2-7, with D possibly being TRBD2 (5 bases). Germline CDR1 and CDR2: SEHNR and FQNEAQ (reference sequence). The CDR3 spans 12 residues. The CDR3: CSSSSRAYEQYF. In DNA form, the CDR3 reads TGTTCCAGCAGCTCGAGGGCTTACGAGCAGTACTTC.

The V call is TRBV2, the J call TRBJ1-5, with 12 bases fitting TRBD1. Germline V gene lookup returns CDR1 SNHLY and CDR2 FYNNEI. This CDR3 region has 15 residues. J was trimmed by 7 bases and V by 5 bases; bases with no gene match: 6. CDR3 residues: CASSPGTGGSQPQHF. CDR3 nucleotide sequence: TGTGCCAGCAGTCCCGGGACAGGGGGCTCGCAGCCCCAGCATTTT.

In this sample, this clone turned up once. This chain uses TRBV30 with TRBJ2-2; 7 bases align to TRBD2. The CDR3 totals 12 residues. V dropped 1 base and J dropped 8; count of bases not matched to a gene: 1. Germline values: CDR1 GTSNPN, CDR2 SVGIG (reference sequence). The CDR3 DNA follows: TGTGCCTGGAGTGGAGCGGGAGGGGAGCTGTTTTTT. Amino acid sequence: CAWSGAGGELFF.

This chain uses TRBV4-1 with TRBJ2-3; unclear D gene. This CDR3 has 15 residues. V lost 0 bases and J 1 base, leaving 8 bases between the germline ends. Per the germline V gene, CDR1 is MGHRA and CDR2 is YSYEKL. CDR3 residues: CASSQDLTGTDTQYF. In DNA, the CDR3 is TGCGCCAGCAGCCAAGATCTAACGGGCACAGATACGCAGTATTTT.

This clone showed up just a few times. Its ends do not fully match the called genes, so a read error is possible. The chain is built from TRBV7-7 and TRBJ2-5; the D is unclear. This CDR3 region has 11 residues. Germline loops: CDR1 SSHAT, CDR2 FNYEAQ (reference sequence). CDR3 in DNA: TGTGCTAGCAGCCCCAGGGAGACCCAGTACTTC. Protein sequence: CASSPRETQYF.

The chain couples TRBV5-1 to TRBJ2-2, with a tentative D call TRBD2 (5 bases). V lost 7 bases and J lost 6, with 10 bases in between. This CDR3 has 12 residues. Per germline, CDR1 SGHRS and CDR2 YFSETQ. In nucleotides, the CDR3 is TGCGCCAGCTTAACGGGGTCCGGGGAGCTGTTTTTT. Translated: CASLTGSGELFF.

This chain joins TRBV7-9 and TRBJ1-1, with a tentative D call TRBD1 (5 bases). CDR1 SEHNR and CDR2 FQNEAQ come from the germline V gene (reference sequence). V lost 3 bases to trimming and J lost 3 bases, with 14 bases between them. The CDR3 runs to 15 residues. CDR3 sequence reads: CASSFSRGGDTEAFF. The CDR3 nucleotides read TGTGCCAGCAGCTTCTCAAGGGGCGGGGACACTGAAGCTTTCTTT.

CDR3 coding DNA: TGTGCCAGCAGCCCCCGCGGAGGGTACACAGATACGCAGTATTTT. Protein: CASSPRGGYTDTQYF. The chain joins TRBV7-2 to TRBJ2-3; tentative D call: TRBD2 (6 bases). The CDR3 is made up of 15 amino acids. CDR1 SGHTA and CDR2 FQGNSA come from the germline V gene. V dropped 5 bases and J dropped 2 bases, with 14 bases sitting between them. The variable domain in full, completed from reference TRBV7-2 and TRBJ2-3, reads GAGVSQSPSNKVTEKGKDVELRCDPISGHTALYWYRQSLGQGLEFLIYFQGNSAPDKSGLPSDRFSAERTGGSVSTLTIQRTQQEDSAVYLCASSPRGGYTDTQYFGPGTRLTVL.

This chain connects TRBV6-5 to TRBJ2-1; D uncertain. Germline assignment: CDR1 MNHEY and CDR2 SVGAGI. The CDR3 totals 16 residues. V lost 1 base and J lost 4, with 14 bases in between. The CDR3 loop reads CASSYLTIPTYNEQFF. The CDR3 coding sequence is TGTGCCAGCAGTTACTTGACAATCCCAACATACAATGAGCAGTTCTTC.

Here the CDR3 reads CASSFFTSAPTYNEQFF. DNA for the CDR3: TGTGCCAGCAGTTTCTTCACTAGCGCCCCAACGTACAATGAGCAGTTCTTC. The chain combines TRBV27 with TRBJ2-1; TRBD2 aligns across 7 bases. CDR3 length: 17 amino acids. Germline V gene data show CDR1 as MNHEY and CDR2 as SMNVEV (reference sequence). The V segment lost 3 bases and the J segment 4 bases; nucleotides outside the gene matches: 12.

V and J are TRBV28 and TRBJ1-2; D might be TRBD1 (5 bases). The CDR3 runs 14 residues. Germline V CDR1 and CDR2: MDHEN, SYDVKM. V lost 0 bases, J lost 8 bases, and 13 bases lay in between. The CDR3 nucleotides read TGTGCCAGCAGTTTATGGTCCAGGGTGGAGGGCTACACCTTC. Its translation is CASSLWSRVEGYTF.

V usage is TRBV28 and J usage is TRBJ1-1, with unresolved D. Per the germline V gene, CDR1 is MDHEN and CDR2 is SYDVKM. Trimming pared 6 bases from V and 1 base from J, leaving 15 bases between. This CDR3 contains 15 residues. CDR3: CASRTIGEGNTEAFF. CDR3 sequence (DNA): TGTGCCAGCAGAACCATCGGGGAAGGGAACACTGAAGCTTTCTTT.

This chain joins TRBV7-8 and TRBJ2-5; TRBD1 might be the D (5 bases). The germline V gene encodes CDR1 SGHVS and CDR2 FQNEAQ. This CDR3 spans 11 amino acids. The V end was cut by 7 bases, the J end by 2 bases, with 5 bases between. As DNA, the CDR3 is TGTGCCAGCACAGGGCAAGAGACCCAGTACTTC. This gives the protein CASTGQETQYF. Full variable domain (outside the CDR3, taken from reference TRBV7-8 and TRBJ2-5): GAGVSQSPRYKVAKRGQDVALRCDPISGHVSLFWYQQALGQGPEFLTYFQNEAQLDKSGLPSDRFFAERPEGSVSTLKIQRTQQEDSAVYLCASTGQETQYFGPGTRLLVL.

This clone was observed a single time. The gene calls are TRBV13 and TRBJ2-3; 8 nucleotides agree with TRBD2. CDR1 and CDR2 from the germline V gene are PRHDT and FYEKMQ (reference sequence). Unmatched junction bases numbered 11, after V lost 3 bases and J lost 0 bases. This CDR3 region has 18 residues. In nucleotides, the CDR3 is TGTGCCAGCAGCTTGCCGGGACTAGGCGAACAGAGCACAGATACGCAGTATTTT. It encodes CASSLPGLGEQSTDTQYF.

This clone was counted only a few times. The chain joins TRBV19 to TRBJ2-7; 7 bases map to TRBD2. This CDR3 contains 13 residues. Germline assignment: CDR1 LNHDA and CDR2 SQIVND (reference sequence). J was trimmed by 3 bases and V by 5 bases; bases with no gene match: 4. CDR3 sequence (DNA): TGTGCCAGTAGTTATCCTAGCGGCTACGAGCAGTACTTC. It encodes CASSYPSGYEQYF.

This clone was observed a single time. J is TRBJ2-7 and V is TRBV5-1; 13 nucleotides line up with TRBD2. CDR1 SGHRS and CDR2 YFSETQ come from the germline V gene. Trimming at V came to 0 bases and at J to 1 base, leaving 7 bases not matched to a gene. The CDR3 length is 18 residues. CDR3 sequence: CASSLGGTSGKKSYEQYF. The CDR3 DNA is TGCGCCAGCAGCTTGGGGGGGACTAGCGGGAAGAAATCCTACGAGCAGTACTTC. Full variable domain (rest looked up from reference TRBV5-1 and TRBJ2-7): KAGVTQTPRYLIKTRGQQVTLSCSPISGHRSVSWYQQTPGQGLQFLFEYFSETQRNKGNFPGRFSGRQFSNSRSEMNVSTLELGDSALYLCASSLGGTSGKKSYEQYFGPGTRLTVT.

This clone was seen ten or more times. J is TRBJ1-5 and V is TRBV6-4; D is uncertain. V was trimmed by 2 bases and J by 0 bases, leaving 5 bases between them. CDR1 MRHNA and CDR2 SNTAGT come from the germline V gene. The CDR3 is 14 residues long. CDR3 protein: CASSDSYSNQPQHF. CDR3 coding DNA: TGTGCCAGCAGTGACAGCTATAGCAATCAGCCCCAGCATTTT.

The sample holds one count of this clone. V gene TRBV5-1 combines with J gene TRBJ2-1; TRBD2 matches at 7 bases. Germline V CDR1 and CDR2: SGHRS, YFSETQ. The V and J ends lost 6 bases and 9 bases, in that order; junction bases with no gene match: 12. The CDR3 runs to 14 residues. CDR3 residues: CASTPGREASEQFF. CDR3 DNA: TGCGCCAGCACCCCGGGGAGGGAAGCGAGTGAGCAGTTCTTC.